The entry that follows covers one T cell receptor (beta chain) sequence. Its antigen has not been determined. Qualities for individual bases were not recorded, and no much larger clone is one base off. TCRbeta CDR3 sequencing was performed on sorted unstimulated T cells and on proliferating T cells recovered from mixed lymphocyte reactions. Fresh whole blood from 9 to 11 HLA-typed healthy donors was used to isolate PBMCs. The source of the sample is a study of siplizumab effects on memory and regulatory T cells (dated by TCRdb to the late 2010s). With regard to the full study: The effect of the anti-CD2 antibody siplizumab on alloreactive T-cell subsets was examined in allogeneic mixed lymphocyte reactions constructed from human PBMCs.

Libraries were made using the immunoSEQ multiplex PCR assay. Around 92,000 TCR templates per sample were assayed by the deep sequencing platform. Genomic DNA extracted from sorted T cells was used for TCRbeta CDR3 sequencing. The original pipeline was this. The R programming language was used for clonal analysis of the TCRbeta CDR3 data. Unstimulated samples were compared with post-reaction CFSE-low samples to define alloreactive CD4+ and CD8+ clones. Alloreactive CD4+ clones were assigned to regulatory or non-regulatory origin by matching sequences to sorted unstimulated Treg and non-Treg repertoires. This immuneACCESS table, as held by TCRdb, lists in-frame sequences with V and J called but not all clones. Of the missing ones, under half trace to an unresolved V gene in checked studies; the others have no known cause. The DNA was the basis for D and trimming; V, J and clone size are from that table. In this sample the table shows 99,000 or so clones, 90% to 95% of which occur a single time. Approximately 0.32% of the sample lies in the top ten.

Study-level results and caveats: Of the alloreactive CD4+ clones that could be mapped, the Treg-derived share averaged about 63% with siplizumab compared with around 27% in control reactions. Greater diversity appeared to be present in unstimulated naive T cells than in memory T cells, and a substantial contribution to the alloresponse seemed to be made by naive cells. The suppressive function of proliferating Tregs from siplizumab cultures was not functionally confirmed. For roughly 75-96% of proliferating CD4+ or CD8+ clones, no naive or memory phenotype could be assigned. Because sequences at frequencies below about 10^-5 were poorly captured, only a minor fraction of alloreactive clones could be mapped back to unstimulated subsets. Siplizumab significantly reduced the cumulative frequency of alloreactive sequences traceable to unstimulated CD4+ memory T cells.

Sequenced input: CD4+ T cells sorted from blood. The receptor's source is a human donor in good health.

The DNA sequence follows: TGCGCCAGCAGCTTCGCCGCCCCGGGACTAGCGGGAGTTCGTGGGGGGCACGAGCAGTACTTC. Its coded protein is CASSFAAPGLAGVRGGHEQYF. The chain uses TRBV5-1 and TRBJ2-7, with TRBD2 identical over 14 junction bases. The CDR3 measures 21 amino acids from cysteine to phenylalanine. The DNA shown is the 63-base CDR3, in frame from base 1. V ends up 2 bases short and J 5 bases short, with an unmatched junction base count of 21. CDR1 and CDR2, per the germline V gene, are SGHRS and YFSETQ.